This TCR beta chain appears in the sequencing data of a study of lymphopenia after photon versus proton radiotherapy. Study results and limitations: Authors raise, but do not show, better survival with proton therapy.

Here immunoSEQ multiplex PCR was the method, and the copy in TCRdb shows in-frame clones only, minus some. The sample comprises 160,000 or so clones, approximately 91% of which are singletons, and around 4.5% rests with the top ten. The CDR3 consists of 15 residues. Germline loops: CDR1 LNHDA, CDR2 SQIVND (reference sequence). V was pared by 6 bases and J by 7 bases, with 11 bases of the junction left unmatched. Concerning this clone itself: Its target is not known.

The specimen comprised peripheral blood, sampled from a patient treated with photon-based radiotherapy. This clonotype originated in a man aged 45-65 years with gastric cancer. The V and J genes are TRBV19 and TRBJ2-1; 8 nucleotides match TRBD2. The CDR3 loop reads CASRTSGSSLNEQFF. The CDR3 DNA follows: TGTGCCAGTAGAACGAGCGGGAGTAGTTTGAATGAGCAGTTCTTC.